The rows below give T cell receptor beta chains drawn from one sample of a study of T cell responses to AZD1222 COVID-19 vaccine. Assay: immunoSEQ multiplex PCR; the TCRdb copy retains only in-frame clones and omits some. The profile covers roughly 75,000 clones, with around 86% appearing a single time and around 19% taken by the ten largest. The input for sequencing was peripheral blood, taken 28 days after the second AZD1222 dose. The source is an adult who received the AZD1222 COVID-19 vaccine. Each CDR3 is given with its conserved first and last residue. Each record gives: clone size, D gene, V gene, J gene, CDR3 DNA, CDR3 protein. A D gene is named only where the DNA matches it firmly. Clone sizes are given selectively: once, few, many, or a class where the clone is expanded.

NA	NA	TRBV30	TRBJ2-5	TGTGCCTGGAGTGCTGGTGAGACCCAGTACTTC	CAWSAGETQYF
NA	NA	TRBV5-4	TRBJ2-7	TGTGCCAGCAGCTTCTATGGGGACTCCTACGAGCAGTACTTC	CASSFYGDSYEQYF
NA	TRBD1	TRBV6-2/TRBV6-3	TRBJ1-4	TGTGCCAGCAGCCCTACGGTGAGACAGGGGGAAAAACTGTTTTTT	CASSPTVRQGEKLFF
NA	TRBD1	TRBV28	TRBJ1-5	TGTGCCGGAGGGGGCATGGGCAATCAGCCCCAGCATTTT	CAGGGMGNQPQHF
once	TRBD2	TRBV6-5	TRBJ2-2	TGTGCCAGCGGTCCTCGGGGGGAAACCGGGGAGCTGTTTTTT	CASGPRGETGELFF
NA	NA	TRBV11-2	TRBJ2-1	TGTGCCAGCAGCTTAGTCGGTCTCAATGAGCAGTTCTTC	CASSLVGLNEQFF
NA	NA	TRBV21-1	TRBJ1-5	TGTGCCAGCAGCAAAGTCCGGGACGGCCATCGATATAGCAATCAGCCCCAGCATTTT	CASSKVRDGHRYSNQPQHF
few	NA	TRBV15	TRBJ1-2	TGTGCCACCAGCAGAGCCATGATACGGGACTATGGCTACACCTTC	CATSRAMIRDYGYTF
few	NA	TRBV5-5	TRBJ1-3	TGTGCCAGCAGCCGGAGCCCAGGGGCCGGAAACACCATATATTTT	CASSRSPGAGNTIYF
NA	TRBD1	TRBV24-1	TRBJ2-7	TGTGCCACCAGTGAGGGACAGAGTTACGAGCAGTACTTC	CATSEGQSYEQYF
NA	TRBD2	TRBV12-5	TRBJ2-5	TGTGCTAGTGGCGGCGGGGGGAGCGGGGAGACCCAGTACTTC	CASGGGGSGETQYF
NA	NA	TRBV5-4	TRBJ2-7	TGTGCCAGCAGCGACCGTGGGGGGTTTAGCTCCTACGAGCAGTACTTC	CASSDRGGFSSYEQYF
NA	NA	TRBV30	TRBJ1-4	TGTGCCTGGAGCCCGGGACAATGGGTGGATGAAAAACTGTTTTTT	CAWSPGQWVDEKLFF
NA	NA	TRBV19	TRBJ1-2	TGTGCCAGTAGTACCTCCGGGACGCGAGGCGATGGCTACACCTTC	CASSTSGTRGDGYTF
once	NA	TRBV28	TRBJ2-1	TGTGCCAGCAGTTTATTTATCGCAGTGAAATCCTACAATGAGCAGTTCTTC	CASSLFIAVKSYNEQFF
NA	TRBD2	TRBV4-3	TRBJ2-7	TGCGCCAGCAGCCAAGATATACCCCAAGGACTAGCGGGGTCCTACGAGCAGTACTTC	CASSQDIPQGLAGSYEQYF
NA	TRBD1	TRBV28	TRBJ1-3	TGTGCCAGCAGCCTATGGAAGGAAAGGGGGCTTGGAAACACCATATATTTT	CASSLWKERGLGNTIYF